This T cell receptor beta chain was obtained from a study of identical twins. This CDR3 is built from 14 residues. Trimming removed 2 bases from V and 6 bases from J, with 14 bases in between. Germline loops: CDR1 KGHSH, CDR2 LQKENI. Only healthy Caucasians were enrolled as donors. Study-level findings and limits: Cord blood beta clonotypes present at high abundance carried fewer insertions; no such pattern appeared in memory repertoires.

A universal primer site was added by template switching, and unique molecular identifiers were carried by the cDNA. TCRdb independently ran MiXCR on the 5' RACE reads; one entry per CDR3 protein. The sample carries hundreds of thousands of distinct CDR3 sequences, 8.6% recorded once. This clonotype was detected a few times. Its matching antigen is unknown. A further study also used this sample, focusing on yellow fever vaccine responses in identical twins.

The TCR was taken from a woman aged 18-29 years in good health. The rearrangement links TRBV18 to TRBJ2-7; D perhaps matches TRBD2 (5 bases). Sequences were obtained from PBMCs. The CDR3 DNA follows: TGTGCCAGCTCACCAGCCAGCGGTCTCGCCGAGCAGTACTTC. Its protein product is CASSPASGLAEQYF.